This T cell receptor beta chain stems from a study of cytomegalovirus exposure and HLA in healthy donors. This clone is termed medium-sized. Its antigen remains unidentified. The identical CDR3 is also encoded by other nucleotide sequences in the sample. The CDR3 length is 13 residues. Per the germline V gene, CDR1 is LGHNA and CDR2 is YNFKEQ. With 7 bases removed from V and 5 bases from J, the gap between germline ends came to 13 bases. The study, taken as a whole, reports: A later analysis showed TCR association rates differing by HLA locus, peaking at DRB1 and lowest at HLA-C. Later analysis identified a missense DCLRE1C variant that was linked to TCR beta V- and J-gene trimming. It was reported in a later analysis that an Asian-associated ancestry cluster showed fewer N-insertions than the roughly 620-donor mean. Later analysis revealed greater clonal expansion in HLA-associated TCR beta chains than in equally common others.

In the PCR, 60 Vbeta and 13 Jbeta primers were used. Clones were read by immunoSEQ multiplex PCR, and TCRdb kept only the in-frame ones, dropping some. The profile covers about 67,000 clones, with 65% to 70% appearing a single time and 2% to 2.5% taken by the ten largest. Sequences were obtained from PBMCs. The clonotype was recovered from a woman in her 30s in good health and CMV-seronegative. This chain uses TRBV4-2 with TRBJ2-3, with D possibly being TRBD1 (5 bases). As DNA, the CDR3 is TGTGCCAGCACCTCAGGGCCCGAAGATACGCAGTATTTT. Translating it yields CASTSGPEDTQYF.